What follows is one TCR beta chain and its context. CDR1 is SGHNT and CDR2 is YYREEE in the germline V gene (reference sequence). The length of the CDR3 is 12 residues. V gave up 10 bases and J gave up 2 bases; unmatched junction bases: 5. This sample was taken from a study of cytomegalovirus exposure and HLA in healthy donors. The primer mix had 60 Vbeta and 13 Jbeta primers. Assay used: immunoSEQ multiplex PCR; TCRdb lists only in-frame clones, some missing. This repertoire includes tens of thousands of clones. The chain combines TRBV5-4 with TRBJ1-2; 7 nucleotides agree with TRBD1. The specimen was PBMCs. The source of this sequence is a female donor in good health and CMV-seropositive. The CDR3 here is CAGRTGNYGYTF. The DNA for the CDR3 is TGTGCCGGTAGGACAGGAAACTATGGCTACACCTTC.